This TCR beta chain derives from a study of shared clonotypes between healthy human individuals. The CDR3 length is 11 residues. The germline V gene encodes CDR1 SGDLS and CDR2 YYNGEE. Deletions cut 7 bases from V and 8 bases from J, with 10 bases between. Positive CCR7 selection of CD45RO-negative cells yielded the naive CD8 cells, and terminally differentiated effector memory CD45RA+ cells were excluded. Execution of the assay was at deep level. Authors' processing steps: Because ImmunoSEQ provided only junction sequences with no quality scores, the filtering differed. The repertoire was sequenced with immunoSEQ multiplex PCR; TCRdb's copy has only in-frame clones and lacks some. V and J calls and clone size are copied from that table; D and trimming were computed from the DNA. Of some 2,100,000 clones listed, 85% to 95% were seen once; the top ten hold over 1.5%. In the case of this clone: Its antigen remains unknown.

The study's findings and limits: Memory subsets generally showed lower estimated richness than naive subsets. With a few donors compared, approximately 5.5% of naive CD4 clonotypes were shared.

The sample comprised naive CD8+ T cells from PBMCs. The sequence was obtained from a man younger than 35 in good health. Some clones in this sample may be carry-over from other donors' samples. The V call is TRBV9, the J call TRBJ2-1; D is unclear. The CDR3 is CASAGSHEQFF. The CDR3 nucleotides are TGTGCCAGCGCCGGCTCCCATGAGCAGTTCTTC.